This passage covers 25 T cell receptor beta chains from one sample sequenced in a study of blood T cell repertoires in COVID-19. Here immunoSEQ multiplex PCR was the method, and the copy in TCRdb shows in-frame clones only, minus some. The table records 300,000 to 400,000 clones, 85% to 90% of them present only once. Sequences were obtained from PBMCs or T cells enriched from blood (not recorded which). Every receptor here comes from a woman aged 25 to 45 with acute COVID-19.

CDR3 residues: CASSLSFPGTGGYTF. The CDR3 DNA follows: TGTGCCAGCAGTTTATCGTTCCCAGGGACAGGTGGCTACACCTTC. The chain carries TRBV27 and TRBJ1-2, with 8 bases fitting TRBD1. The CDR3 contains 15 residues. Losses at the gene ends were 0 bases for V and 7 bases for J; bases not matched to a gene: 7. CDR1 is MNHEY and CDR2 is SMNVEV in the germline V gene (reference sequence).

V gene TRBV6-5 combines with J gene TRBJ2-7, with 8 positions matching TRBD1. The CDR3 contains 13 residues. Trimming removed 9 bases from V and 0 bases from J; junction bases left unmatched: 4. CDR1 and CDR2 from the germline V gene are MNHEY and SVGAGI. The CDR3 is CASWTGSSYEQYF. Here the CDR3 DNA reads TGTGCCAGTTGGACAGGGAGCTCCTACGAGCAGTACTTC.

The chain recombines TRBV18 with TRBJ1-1; 8 positions match TRBD1. Trimming cost V 3 bases and J 1 base; bases outside gene matches: 4. Germline V gives CDR1 KGHSH, CDR2 LQKENI. The CDR3 sequence is 15 residues long. This CDR3 reads CASSPSGGRNTEAFF. In nucleotides, the CDR3 is TGTGCCAGCTCACCGTCAGGGGGCAGGAACACTGAAGCTTTCTTT.

The gene calls are TRBV9 and TRBJ2-3; the D gene is possibly TRBD1 (5 bases). Trimming removed 6 bases at V and 5 bases at J, with 13 bases between. From germline, CDR1 is SGDLS and CDR2 YYNGEE. The CDR3 contains 13 residues. CDR3 bases: TGTGCCAGCATGGCCCAGGGCGGAGATACGCAGTATTTT. It translates to CASMAQGGDTQYF.

This clone was counted between two and nine times. This sequence joins TRBV5-4 and TRBJ2-2; 9 bases match TRBD2. The junction had 12 bases not matched to a gene; V was cut back by 3 bases and J by 6 bases. The V gene's germline CDR1 is SGHNT and CDR2 YYREEE (reference sequence). The CDR3 runs to 17 residues. The CDR3 spells CASSSGVGGGAPGELFF. The CDR3, as DNA: TGTGCCAGCAGCTCCGGAGTCGGCGGGGGGGCCCCCGGGGAGCTGTTTTTT.

The rearrangement uses TRBV6-5 and TRBJ1-2; no definite D call. Per the germline V gene, CDR1 is MNHEY and CDR2 is SVGAGI. CDR3 length: 13 residues. The V end lost 8 bases, the J end lost 5 bases, and 15 bases lay between the germline ends. In DNA, the CDR3 is TGTGCCAGCTTCGAGGGCCCTGGGTATGGCTACACCTTC. Its protein product is CASFEGPGYGYTF.

V is TRBV5-5 and J is TRBJ1-5; D is possibly TRBD1 (6 bases). Germline V gene lookup returns CDR1 SGHKS and CDR2 YYEKEE (reference sequence). This CDR3 region has 15 residues. The V end lost 1 base, the J end lost 4 bases, and 12 bases lay between the germline ends. The CDR3 sequence is CASSLSRGGNQPQHF. The CDR3 DNA sequence: TGTGCCAGCAGCTTGTCCAGGGGTGGTAATCAGCCCCAGCATTTT.

CDR3 loop: CASSLSTGEAFF. The CDR3 DNA reads as TGCGCCAGCAGCTTGTCAACAGGAGAAGCTTTCTTT. The V gene is TRBV5-1, the J gene TRBJ1-1, with D possibly TRBD1 on 5 matching bases. V gave up 1 base and J gave up 8 bases, with 9 bases separating them. Germline V lookup: CDR1 SGHRS, CDR2 YFSETQ. This CDR3 is built from 12 residues.

The chain uses TRBV2 and TRBJ1-5, with D unresolved. The CDR3 is 14 residues long. Looked up from germline, CDR1 is SNHLY and CDR2 is FYNNEI. Between the trimmed V and J ends, which lost 6 bases and 2 bases, there was a span of 11 bases. The CDR3 coding sequence is TGTGCCAGCAGGGGAATGGGAGGCAATCAGCCCCAGCATTTT. Protein sequence: CASRGMGGNQPQHF.

The rearrangement links TRBV14 to TRBJ2-2; D perhaps matches TRBD1 (5 bases). This CDR3 region has 16 residues. From germline, CDR1 is SGHDN and CDR2 FVKESK. Trimming pared 2 bases from V and 1 base from J, leaving 11 bases between. Here the CDR3 reads CASSQRTPQNTGELFF. CDR3 sequence (DNA): TGTGCCAGCAGCCAAAGGACACCACAGAACACCGGGGAGCTGTTTTTT.

The V and J genes are TRBV4-1 and TRBJ2-1, with 7 bases lining up with TRBD2. V trimming: 2 bases; J trimming: 6 bases; junction bases outside the gene matches: 7. The CDR3 runs to 15 residues. Germline CDR1 MGHRA, CDR2 YSYEKL. The CDR3 here is CASSQRGLPSNEQFF. The CDR3 DNA reads as TGCGCCAGCAGCCAAAGGGGACTACCCTCCAATGAGCAGTTCTTC.

The V and J genes are TRBV30 and TRBJ2-1; 10 bases are a match to TRBD2. The ends lost 1 base at V and 15 bases at J; junction bases unmatched: 9. The germline CDR1 and CDR2 sequences are GTSNPN and SVGIG (reference sequence). This CDR3 contains 13 residues. The CDR3 is CAWSELAGYPSFF. The DNA of the CDR3 is TGTGCCTGGAGTGAACTAGCGGGGTATCCCTCGTTCTTC.

The chain uses TRBV7-8 and TRBJ2-2; 11 bases map to TRBD2. Trimming removed 5 bases from V and 4 bases from J; junction bases left unmatched: 3. Germline CDR1 is SGHVS and CDR2 is FQNEAQ. This CDR3 region has 15 residues. CDR3: CASSGTSGGTGELFF. The CDR3 DNA is TGTGCCAGCAGCGGTACTAGCGGGGGCACCGGGGAGCTGTTTTTT.

The V and J genes are TRBV7-6 and TRBJ2-2; 10 bases agree with TRBD2. This CDR3 has 17 residues. Trimming removed 5 bases from V and 3 bases from J; junction bases left unmatched: 9. The V gene's germline CDR1 is SGHVS and CDR2 FNYEAQ. The CDR3 here is CASSPRRAGGYTGELFF. The CDR3 DNA sequence: TGTGCCAGCAGCCCCCGCCGAGCGGGGGGGTACACCGGGGAGCTGTTTTTT.

The gene calls are TRBV24-1 and TRBJ1-5, with D possibly matching TRBD1 (6 bases). Trimming took 5 bases from V and 2 from J, leaving 9 bases between them. The CDR3 consists of 14 residues. Germline V gives CDR1 KGHDR, CDR2 SFDVKD. The CDR3 nucleotides read TGTGCCACCAGTGCGACAGGTCGCAATCAGCCCCAGCATTTT. The encoded protein is CATSATGRNQPQHF.

The chain carries TRBV19 and TRBJ2-3, with 10 bases that match TRBD2. CDR3 size: 15 residues. Germline V gene sequence: CDR1 LNHDA, CDR2 SQIVND (reference sequence). V was clipped by 9 bases and J by 5 bases; unmatched bases: 11. CDR3 bases: TGTGCCAGCAGACAGCGGGGGGGCCGTAAAGATACGCAGTATTTT. Its protein product is CASRQRGGRKDTQYF.

The rearrangement joins TRBV24-1 to TRBJ2-6; 11 nucleotides align to TRBD1. Germline loops: CDR1 KGHDR, CDR2 SFDVKD. The CDR3 runs 18 residues. Trimming cost V 1 base and J 0 bases; bases outside gene matches: 1. The CDR3 DNA follows: TGTGCCACCAGTGATTTTGGGACAGGGGGCTCTGGGGCCAACGTCCTGACTTTC. Its protein product is CATSDFGTGGSGANVLTF.

Here the CDR3 reads CASSEAGDRAASMQPQHF. The CDR3 DNA is TGTGCCAGCAGTGAAGCTGGGGACAGGGCTGCTTCAATGCAGCCCCAGCATTTT. The V call is TRBV2, the J call TRBJ1-5; 9 bases match TRBD1. This CDR3 is built from 18 residues. CDR1 and CDR2 from the germline V gene are SNHLY and FYNNEI. The junction had 13 bases not matched to a gene; V was cut back by 0 bases and J by 7 bases.

The gene calls are TRBV6-4 and TRBJ2-1; TRBD2 is a possible D gene (7 bases). Germline CDR1 reads MRHNA; CDR2 reads SNTAGT. The CDR3 is made up of 14 amino acids. V was clipped by 0 bases and J by 5 bases, with 8 bases between them. CDR3 in amino acids: CASSDSGGHNEQFF. The CDR3, as DNA: TGTGCCAGCAGTGACTCGGGGGGGCACAATGAGCAGTTCTTC.

CDR3 sequence (DNA): TGTGCCAGCAGCTTGGGACTCTACCCCCGGAATCAGCCCCAGCATTTT. Encoded protein: CASSLGLYPRNQPQHF. This chain uses TRBV5-5 with TRBJ1-5; D uncertain. The CDR3 has 16 amino acids. The germline gives CDR1 SGHKS, CDR2 YYEKEE (reference sequence). Trimming removed 0 bases at V and 4 bases at J, with 14 bases between.

V and J are TRBV6-5 and TRBJ1-1, with no clear D. The CDR3 consists of 12 residues. V was pared by 0 bases and J by 8 bases, with 7 bases between. CDR1 and CDR2 from the germline V gene are MNHEY and SVGAGI. CDR3 sequence (DNA): TGTGCCAGCAGTTACTCAGACGGGGAAGCTTTCTTT. This translates into CASSYSDGEAFF.

The rearrangement links TRBV6-2 or TRBV6-3 to TRBJ2-7, with 7 bases fitting TRBD1. V gave up 6 bases and J gave up 10 bases; unmatched junction bases: 9. The CDR3 contains 12 residues. Germline V lookup: CDR1 MNHEY, CDR2 SVGEGT. The CDR3 nucleotides are TGTGCCAGCAGCCAGACAGGGCCTCACCAGTACTTC. As protein: CASSQTGPHQYF.

This chain joins TRBV4-1 and TRBJ1-2; a possible D gene is TRBD1 (5 bases). Germline V gene data show CDR1 as MGHRA and CDR2 as YSYEKL. This CDR3 has 17 amino acids. Trimming took 0 bases from V and 4 from J, leaving 18 bases between them. CDR3 region: CASSQDTLRVGLYGYTF. The CDR3 coding sequence is TGCGCCAGCAGCCAAGATACATTGAGGGTGGGACTCTATGGCTACACCTTC.

The genes are TRBV2 and TRBJ2-7; D may be TRBD1 (6 bases). Germline V gene sequence: CDR1 SNHLY, CDR2 FYNNEI. The CDR3 has 12 residues. The V end lost 7 bases, the J end lost 4 bases, and 11 bases lay between the germline ends. The CDR3: CASTQGKYEQYF. CDR3 sequence (DNA): TGTGCCAGCACGCAGGGGAAGTACGAGCAGTACTTC.

J is TRBJ1-4 and V is TRBV9, with a tentative D call TRBD1 (5 bases). The CDR3 contains 15 residues. Trimming cost V 0 bases and J 0 bases, with 6 bases left between them. Germline V lookup: CDR1 SGDLS, CDR2 YYNGEE. The CDR3 nucleotides are TGTGCCAGCAGCGTAGGGGGCGCAACTAATGAAAAACTGTTTTTT. Protein sequence: CASSVGGATNEKLFF. The full variable domain, its missing parts supplied by reference TRBV9 and TRBJ1-4, is DSGVTQTPKHLITATGQRVTLRCSPRSGDLSVYWYQQSLDQGLQFLIQYYNGEERAKGNILERFSAQQFPDLHSELNLSSLELGDSALYFCASSVGGATNEKLFFGSGTQLSVL.